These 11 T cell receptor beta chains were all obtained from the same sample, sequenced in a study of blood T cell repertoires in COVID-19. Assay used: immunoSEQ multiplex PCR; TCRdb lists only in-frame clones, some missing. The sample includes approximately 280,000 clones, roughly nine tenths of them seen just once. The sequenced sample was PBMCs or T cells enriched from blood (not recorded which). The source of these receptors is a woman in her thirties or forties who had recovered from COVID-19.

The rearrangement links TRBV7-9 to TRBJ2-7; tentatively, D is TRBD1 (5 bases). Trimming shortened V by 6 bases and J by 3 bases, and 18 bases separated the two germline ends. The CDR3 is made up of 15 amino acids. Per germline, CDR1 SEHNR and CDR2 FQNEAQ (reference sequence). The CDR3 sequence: CASSQRQTQIYEQYF. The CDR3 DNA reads TGTGCCAGCAGTCAGAGACAGACCCAAATCTACGAGCAGTACTTC.

CDR3 nucleotide sequence: TGTGCCAGCAGCTTACCCCGGGACTCCTCCTACGAGCAGTACTTC. Its translation: CASSLPRDSSYEQYF. The chain is built from TRBV3-1 (or the pseudogene TRBV3-2) and TRBJ2-7, with D maybe TRBD2 (6 bases). Germline V gene data show CDR1 as LGHDT and CDR2 as YNNKEL (reference sequence). The CDR3 contains 15 residues. Trimming left V 5 bases short and J 0 bases short, with 14 bases between.

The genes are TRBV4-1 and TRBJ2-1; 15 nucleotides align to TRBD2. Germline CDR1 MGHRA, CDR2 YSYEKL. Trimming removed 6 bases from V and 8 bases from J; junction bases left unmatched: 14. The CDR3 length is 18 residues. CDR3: CASRPPGTSGRLWDEQFF. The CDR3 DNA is TGCGCCAGCAGGCCCCCTGGGACTAGCGGGAGGCTCTGGGATGAGCAGTTCTTC.

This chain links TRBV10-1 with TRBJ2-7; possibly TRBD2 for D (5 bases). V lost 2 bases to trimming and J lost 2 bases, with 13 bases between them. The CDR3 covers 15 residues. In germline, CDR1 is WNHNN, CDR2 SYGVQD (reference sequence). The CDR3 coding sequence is TGCGCCAGCAGTGAGAAGGGAGACCTAACCTACGAGCAGTACTTC. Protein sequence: CASSEKGDLTYEQYF.

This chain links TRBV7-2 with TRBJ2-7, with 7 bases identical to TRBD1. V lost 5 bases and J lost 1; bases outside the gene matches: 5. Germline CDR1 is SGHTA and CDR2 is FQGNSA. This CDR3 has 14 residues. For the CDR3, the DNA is TGTGCCAGCAGCCGCGACAGGGTGTCCTACGAGCAGTACTTC. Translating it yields CASSRDRVSYEQYF.

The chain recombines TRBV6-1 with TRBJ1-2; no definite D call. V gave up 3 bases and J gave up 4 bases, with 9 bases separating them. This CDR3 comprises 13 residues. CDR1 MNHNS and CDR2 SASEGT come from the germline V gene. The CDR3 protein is CASSDRGTYGYTF. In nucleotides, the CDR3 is TGTGCCAGCAGTGATAGAGGAACCTATGGCTACACCTTC.

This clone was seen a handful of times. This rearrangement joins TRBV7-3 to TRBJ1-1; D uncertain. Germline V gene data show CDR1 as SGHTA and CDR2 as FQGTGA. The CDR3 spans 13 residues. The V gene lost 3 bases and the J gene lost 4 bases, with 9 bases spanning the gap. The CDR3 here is CASSFNSFTEAFF. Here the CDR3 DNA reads TGTGCCAGCAGCTTTAACAGTTTCACTGAAGCTTTCTTT.

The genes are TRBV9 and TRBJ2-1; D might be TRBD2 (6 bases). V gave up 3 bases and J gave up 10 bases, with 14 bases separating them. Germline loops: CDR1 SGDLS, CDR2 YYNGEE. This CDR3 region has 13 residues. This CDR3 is CASSGEALREQFF. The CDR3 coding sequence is TGTGCCAGCAGCGGGGAGGCCCTTCGGGAGCAGTTCTTC.

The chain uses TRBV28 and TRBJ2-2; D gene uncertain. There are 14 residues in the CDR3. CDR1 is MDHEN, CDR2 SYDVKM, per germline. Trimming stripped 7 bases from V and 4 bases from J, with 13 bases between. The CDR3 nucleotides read TGTGCCAGCACCGTCCTGGCAACCACCGGGGAGCTGTTTTTT. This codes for CASTVLATTGELFF.

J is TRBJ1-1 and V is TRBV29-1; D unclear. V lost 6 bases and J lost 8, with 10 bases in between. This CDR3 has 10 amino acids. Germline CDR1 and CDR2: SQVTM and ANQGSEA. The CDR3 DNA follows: TGCAGCGTCGGAGTAGCAGAAGCTTTCTTT. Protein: CSVGVAEAFF.

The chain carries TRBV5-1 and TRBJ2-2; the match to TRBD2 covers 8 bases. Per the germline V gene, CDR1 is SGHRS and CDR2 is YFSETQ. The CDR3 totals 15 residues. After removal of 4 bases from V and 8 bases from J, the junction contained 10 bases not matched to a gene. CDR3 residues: CASSPRLAPMGELFF. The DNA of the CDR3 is TGCGCCAGCAGCCCACGACTAGCGCCTATGGGGGAGCTGTTTTTT.